This entry features one T cell receptor (beta chain) sequence. Grouping used clinical history reported by participants in a survey and questionnaire. This record comes from a study of blood T cell repertoires in COVID-19. Study in general: The origin of the acute and convalescent COVID-19 samples was the United States, Italy and Spain.

Original analysis: Amplification from reference gene primers served as the basis for estimated nucleated cell counts. Sequencing was performed with immunoSEQ multiplex PCR; in TCRdb, only in-frame clones are kept and a portion is missing. The V and J calls and clone size were taken over from that table, and D and trimming were inferred from the DNA. The data contain approximately 150,000 clones, about 80% of them singletons. CDR1 is SGHRS and CDR2 is YFSETQ in the germline V gene. The junction had 10 bases not matched to a gene; V was cut back by 3 bases and J by 3 bases. The CDR3 consists of 16 residues.

The sample comprised PBMCs or T cells enriched from blood (not recorded which). The TCR comes from an older woman in a cohort exposed to, infected with or recovered from COVID-19 (not recorded which). This chain links TRBV5-1 with TRBJ2-3; 7 positions agree with TRBD2. DNA of the CDR3: TGCGCCAGCAGCTCTGGAGGCGGGGGAGGGACAGATACGCAGTATTTT. Amino acid sequence: CASSSGGGGGTDTQYF.